Listed here is a single T cell receptor (beta chain). Its antigen is unknown. PCR involved 60 Vbeta and 13 Jbeta primers. Assay: immunoSEQ multiplex PCR; the TCRdb copy retains only in-frame clones and omits some. The sample carries about 130,000 clones, roughly 75% recorded once. This record comes from a study of cytomegalovirus exposure and HLA in healthy donors. Study-wide points: Of the V segments, some could not be distinguished, including TRBV6-2 and TRBV6-3, and were excluded.

CDR1 is MNHEY and CDR2 is SMNVEV in the germline V gene (reference sequence). This CDR3 contains 15 residues. Trimming removed 5 bases from V and 3 bases from J; junction bases left unmatched: 8. The chain uses TRBV27 and TRBJ1-1; 8 bases fit TRBD1. Sequences were obtained from PBMCs. The receptor was isolated from a man aged 25-45 years in good health. The CDR3: CASSTQGARYTEAFF. In DNA, the CDR3 is TGTGCCAGCAGTACGCAGGGGGCGCGGTACACTGAAGCTTTCTTT.